The 14 T cell receptor beta chains below were found in one sample sequenced in a study of blood T cell repertoires in COVID-19. The table came from immunoSEQ multiplex PCR; TCRdb's copy has only in-frame clones and leaves some out. The data show under 85,000 clones, roughly four fifths seen once. The material sequenced was peripheral blood. The receptors derive from a woman of 80 years or more with active or convalescent COVID-19.

V usage is TRBV7-2 and J usage is TRBJ2-7; 7 nucleotides match TRBD2. V trimming: 4 bases; J trimming: 3 bases; junction bases outside the gene matches: 3. Germline-derived CDR1 and CDR2 are SGHTA and FQGNSA. This CDR3 region has 13 residues. CDR3 protein: CASSSRTSYEQYF. The CDR3 DNA reads as TGTGCCAGCAGCTCCAGGACTAGCTACGAGCAGTACTTC.

This rearrangement joins TRBV18 to TRBJ2-2; 8 positions agree with TRBD1. The CDR3 contains 16 residues. Germline V gene data show CDR1 as KGHSH and CDR2 as LQKENI. Trimming cost V 5 bases and J 3 bases; bases outside gene matches: 8. Here the CDR3 reads CASSDLQGADTGELFF. The CDR3 DNA reads TGTGCCAGCTCAGACCTCCAGGGGGCGGACACCGGGGAGCTGTTTTTT.

The CDR3 sequence: CASRSPTGGLYLANYGYTF. For the CDR3, the DNA is TGTGCAAGTCGGTCCCCAACAGGGGGCTTATACTTAGCTAACTATGGCTACACCTTC. The chain joins TRBV12-2 to TRBJ1-2; the table calls TRBD1, which could not be checked here. TRBV12-2 is described as a pseudogene. This CDR3 is 19 amino acids long.

The chain joins TRBV6-4 to TRBJ1-6, with 7 bases identical to TRBD1. V shed 2 bases, J shed 9 bases, and the junction held 4 bases outside the gene matches. CDR3 length equals 14 residues. CDR1 and CDR2 from the germline V gene are MRHNA and SNTAGT. CDR3 sequence (DNA): TGTGCCAGCAGTGACGGGTCAGGGGGTTCACCCCTCCACTTT. Protein product: CASSDGSGGSPLHF.

This clone has just a few counts. The rearrangement joins TRBV7-2 to TRBJ2-7; possibly TRBD1 for D (5 bases). Germline values: CDR1 SGHTA, CDR2 FQGNSA. The CDR3 length is 14 residues. V shed 1 base and J shed 6 bases, with 13 bases lying between them. This CDR3 is CASSLGAGKGEQYF. The CDR3 bases are TGTGCCAGCAGCTTAGGGGCAGGGAAGGGCGAGCAGTACTTC. Full variable domain (missing parts from reference TRBV7-2 and TRBJ2-7): GAGVSQSPSNKVTEKGKDVELRCDPISGHTALYWYRQSLGQGLEFLIYFQGNSAPDKSGLPSDRFSAERTGGSVSTLTIQRTQQEDSAVYLCASSLGAGKGEQYFGPGTRLTVT.

This chain links TRBV7-3 with TRBJ2-3; 15 nucleotides match TRBD2. There are 17 residues in the CDR3. The V segment lost 5 bases and the J segment 2 bases; nucleotides outside the gene matches: 5. Looked up from germline, CDR1 is SGHTA and CDR2 is FQGTGA. The CDR3 nucleotides are TGTGCCAGCAGCCCGGGGACTAGCGGGGGGCTCACAGATACGCAGTATTTT. This sequence encodes CASSPGTSGGLTDTQYF. The variable domain in full, with the rest retrieved from reference TRBV7-3 and TRBJ2-3, is GAGVSQTPSNKVTEKGKYVELRCDPISGHTALYWYRQSLGQGPEFLIYFQGTGAADDSGLPNDRFFAVRPEGSVSTLKIQRTERGDSAVYLCASSPGTSGGLTDTQYFGPGTRLTVL.

V and J are TRBV5-8 and TRBJ1-5; 10 nucleotides match TRBD1. Germline CDR1 reads SGHTS; CDR2 reads YDEGEE. Germline trimming cut 4 bases from V and 0 bases from J; bases unmatched to any gene: 7. The CDR3 is 17 residues long. CDR3 coding DNA: TGTGCCAGCAGCCACGGACAGGGGGTTCATAGCAATCAGCCCCAGCATTTT. It translates to CASSHGQGVHSNQPQHF.

The chain couples TRBV3-1 (or the pseudogene TRBV3-2) to TRBJ1-6; unclear D gene. The CDR3 extends over 15 amino acids. Germline CDR1 LGHDT, CDR2 YNNKEL (reference sequence). V was clipped by 4 bases and J by 0 bases, with 7 bases between them. The CDR3 region is CASSLSTSYNSPLHF. CDR3 DNA: TGTGCCAGCAGCCTGAGCACCTCCTATAATTCACCCCTCCACTTT.

The CDR3 spells CASSRLAGKRDEQFF. Written as DNA, the CDR3 is TGTGCCAGCAGCCGACTAGCGGGGAAAAGGGATGAGCAGTTCTTC. This chain connects TRBV21-1 to TRBJ2-1; the table calls TRBD2, which could not be checked here. TRBV21-1 is listed as a pseudogene. The CDR3 length is 15 residues.

This clone was recorded a few times. DNA for the CDR3: TGTGCCAGCAACCCCCGGGACAACCCCTACGAGCAGTACTTC. Translation: CASNPRDNPYEQYF. The chain carries TRBV11-2 and TRBJ2-7, with a possible D match to TRBD1 (6 bases). Trimming shortened V by 7 bases and J by 2 bases, and 15 bases separated the two germline ends. The CDR3 runs to 14 residues. The V gene's germline CDR1 is SGHAT and CDR2 FQNNGV.

The sample holds one count of this clone. The chain combines TRBV3-1 (or the pseudogene TRBV3-2) with TRBJ1-2; the match to TRBD1 covers 7 bases. V gave up 5 bases and J gave up 5 bases; unmatched junction bases: 11. The CDR3 runs to 15 residues. CDR1 is LGHDT, CDR2 YNNKEL, per germline (reference sequence). The CDR3 is CASSKRGRGEYGYTF. In nucleotides, the CDR3 is TGTGCCAGCAGCAAAAGGGGCAGGGGGGAGTATGGCTACACCTTC.

This chain joins TRBV7-2 and TRBJ2-5; 8 bases align to TRBD2. This CDR3 contains 14 residues. With V trimmed by 7 bases and J by 1 base, 5 bases remained unmatched. CDR1 and CDR2 from the germline V gene are SGHTA and FQGNSA. In DNA form, the CDR3 reads TGTGCCAGCACGGGGGGGCCGAGCCAAGAGACCCAGTACTTC. The encoded protein is CASTGGPSQETQYF.

The chain couples TRBV3-1 (or the pseudogene TRBV3-2) to TRBJ2-2, with D maybe TRBD2 (5 bases). The CDR3 extends over 14 amino acids. With 0 bases removed from V and 7 bases from J, the gap between germline ends came to 9 bases. Per germline, CDR1 LGHDT and CDR2 YNNKEL (reference sequence). The CDR3 bases are TGTGCCAGCAGCCAAGATGCGGCGGGCGGGGAGCTGTTTTTT. The encoded protein is CASSQDAAGGELFF.

This chain connects TRBV29-1 to TRBJ2-5, with D perhaps matching TRBD1 (5 bases). Germline V gene lookup returns CDR1 SQVTM and CDR2 ANQGSEA. This CDR3 is 13 amino acids long. V was trimmed by 7 bases and J by 0 bases, leaving 12 bases between them. CDR3 coding DNA: TGCAGCGCTAAAGGGGATTACCAAGAGACCCAGTACTTC. This encodes CSAKGDYQETQYF.